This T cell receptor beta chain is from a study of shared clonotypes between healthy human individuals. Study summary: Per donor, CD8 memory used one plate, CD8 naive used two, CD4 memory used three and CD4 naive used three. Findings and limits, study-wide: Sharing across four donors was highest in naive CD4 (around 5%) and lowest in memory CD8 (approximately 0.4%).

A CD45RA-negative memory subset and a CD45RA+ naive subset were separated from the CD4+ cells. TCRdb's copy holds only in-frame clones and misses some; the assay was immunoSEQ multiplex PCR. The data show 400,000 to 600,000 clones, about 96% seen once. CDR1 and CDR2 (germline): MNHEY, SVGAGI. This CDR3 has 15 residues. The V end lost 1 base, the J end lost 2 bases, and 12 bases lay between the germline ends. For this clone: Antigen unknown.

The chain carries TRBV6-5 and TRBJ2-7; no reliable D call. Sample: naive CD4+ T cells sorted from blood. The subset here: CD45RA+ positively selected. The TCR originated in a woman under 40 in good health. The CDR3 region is CASSYFGPDPYEQYF. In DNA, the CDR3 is TGTGCCAGCAGTTACTTTGGACCCGATCCCTACGAGCAGTACTTC.